The 32 T cell receptor beta chains listed next were all sequenced from one sample in a study of cytomegalovirus exposure and HLA in healthy donors (dated by TCRdb to about 2017). To prepare the library, the immunoSEQ multiplex PCR assay was applied. For the multiplex PCR, a mixture combining 60 forward primers for TCR Vbeta segments and 13 reverse primers for TCR Jbeta segments was used. TCRdb mirrors the immuneACCESS table, restricted to in-frame sequences. Some clones are absent from its copies; in checked studies, under half trace to an unresolved V gene, and the reason for the others is unknown. The sample yields more than 95,000 clones; around 82% were counted once. The leading ten clones occupy approximately 11% of the sample. The sequencing input was PBMCs. The receptors originated from a man aged 25-45 years in good health and CMV-seropositive.

The V and J genes are TRBV14 and TRBJ2-3; D perhaps matches TRBD2 (6 bases). The germline V gene has CDR1 SGHDN and CDR2 FVKESK. The CDR3 length is 13 residues. The V end lost 0 bases, the J end lost 8 bases, and 9 bases lay between the germline ends. In nucleotides, the CDR3 is TGTGCCAGCAGCCAAGATTGGGGAGGTACGCAGTATTTT. It encodes CASSQDWGGTQYF.

The chain recombines TRBV6-6 with TRBJ2-7; D may be TRBD1 (5 bases). The germline V and J ends were trimmed by 2 bases and 0 bases, with 8 bases remaining between them. CDR3 length: 14 amino acids. In germline, CDR1 is MNHNY, CDR2 SVGAGI (reference sequence). The CDR3 sequence: CASSYDSSSYEQYF. The CDR3 region has the DNA TGTGCCAGCAGTTACGACAGTAGCTCCTACGAGCAGTACTTC.

This clone has just a few counts. J is TRBJ1-1 and V is TRBV6-5; no clear D. The CDR3 sequence is 14 residues long. CDR1 is MNHEY, CDR2 SVGAGI, per germline. V shed 0 bases and J shed 1 base, with 6 bases lying between them. DNA of the CDR3: TGTGCCAGCAGTTACTCCCGGGGGAACACTGAAGCTTTCTTT. This encodes CASSYSRGNTEAFF.

This rearrangement joins TRBV4-1 to TRBJ2-3; perhaps TRBD1 as D (5 bases). V lost 0 bases and J 7 bases, leaving 23 bases between the germline ends. CDR1 and CDR2 from the germline V gene are MGHRA and YSYEKL. This CDR3 is 18 amino acids long. The CDR3 DNA is TGCGCCAGCAGCCAAGAGGGCTGGCCTGTGTCTAGGGGATATACGCAGTATTTT. This codes for CASSQEGWPVSRGYTQYF.

The DNA of the CDR3 is TGTGCCAGCAGCTTGGGCGGGAGGCTCTACAATGAGCAGTTCTTC. The encoded protein is CASSLGGRLYNEQFF. The chain recombines TRBV7-9 with TRBJ2-1, with 8 bases lining up with TRBD2. V gave up 3 bases and J gave up 3 bases; unmatched junction bases: 4. The CDR3 is 15 residues long. Germline V gene lookup returns CDR1 SEHNR and CDR2 FQNEAQ (reference sequence).

V usage is TRBV7-2 and J usage is TRBJ1-2, with D perhaps TRBD1 (6 bases). CDR3 length equals 15 residues. Per the germline V gene, CDR1 is SGHTA and CDR2 is FQGNSA. Trimming pared 6 bases from V and 4 bases from J, leaving 18 bases between. In DNA form, the CDR3 reads TGTGCCAGCAGGTCGGGGGGGCTTAAGTCCTATGGCTACACCTTC. Protein: CASRSGGLKSYGYTF.

In its sample, this clone was seen a few times. In DNA form, the CDR3 reads TGTGCCAGCAGCCCGGGACAGGGGCTTCAAGAGACCCAGTACTTC. Translating it yields CASSPGQGLQETQYF. V gene TRBV9 combines with J gene TRBJ2-5, with 10 bases lining up with TRBD1. CDR3 length equals 15 residues. With V trimmed by 4 bases and J by 2 bases, 5 bases remained unmatched. Per the germline V gene, CDR1 is SGDLS and CDR2 is YYNGEE.

The V call is TRBV5-5, the J call TRBJ1-2; 12 bases fit TRBD1. The CDR3 runs to 15 residues. Per germline, CDR1 SGHKS and CDR2 YYEKEE (reference sequence). The V and J ends lost 4 bases and 6 bases, in that order; junction bases with no gene match: 7. In nucleotides, the CDR3 is TGTGCCAGCAGCCCGTGGGGGGACAGGGGGCATGGCTACACCTTC. It specifies CASSPWGDRGHGYTF.

This sequence joins TRBV11-1 and TRBJ2-3; 11 positions agree with TRBD2. Germline V gene data show CDR1 as SGHAT and CDR2 as FQDESV (reference sequence). V lost 5 bases, J lost 2 bases, and 6 bases stayed unmatched. The CDR3 runs to 16 residues. The CDR3 reads CASSLTSGGITDTQYF. As DNA, the CDR3 is TGTGCCAGCAGCCTAACTAGCGGGGGTATCACAGATACGCAGTATTTT.

The rearrangement joins TRBV4-3 to TRBJ2-5; a possible D gene is TRBD1 (6 bases). The length of the CDR3 is 17 residues. The V end was cut by 0 bases, the J end by 3 bases, with 17 bases between. Germline V lookup: CDR1 LGHNA, CDR2 YSLEER. CDR3 coding DNA: TGCGCCAGCAGCCAAGATCGAGTCGGGACACAGAAAGAGACCCAGTACTTC. Translated: CASSQDRVGTQKETQYF.

Comments on this clone: One end of the junction varies from germline; a read error may be responsible. This chain uses TRBV7-9 with TRBJ1-2; D is unclear. Germline values: CDR1 SEHNR, CDR2 FQNEAQ (reference sequence). CDR3 size: 11 residues. The CDR3 region has the DNA TGTTCCAGCAGCTTAGTTGTTGTCTCCCCCTTC. It yields the protein CSSSLVVVSPF. The complete variable domain, with remaining parts taken from reference TRBV7-9 and TRBJ1-2, reads DTGVSQNPRHKITKRGQNVTFRCDPISEHNRLYWYRQTLGQGPEFLTYFQNEAQLEKSRLLSDRFSAERPKGSFSTLEIQRTEQGDSAMYLCSSSLVVVSPFGSGTRLTVV.

The rearrangement uses TRBV11-2 and TRBJ2-7; perhaps TRBD2 as D (5 bases). The V end was cut by 4 bases, the J end by 6 bases, with 25 bases between. Germline V gene data show CDR1 as SGHAT and CDR2 as FQNNGV. The CDR3 loop spans 17 amino acids. The DNA for the CDR3 is TGTGCCAGCAGCTCTCACGGAAGAGCGCAGACTACGGGCGAGCAGTACTTC. It encodes CASSSHGRAQTTGEQYF.

The CDR3 loop is CATQAWKSSYEQYF. CDR3 DNA: TGTGCCACCCAGGCCTGGAAGAGCTCCTACGAGCAGTACTTC. The chain is built from TRBV5-6 and TRBJ2-7, with unresolved D. The CDR3 runs 14 residues. Trimming left V 9 bases short and J 0 bases short, with 16 bases between. Looked up from germline, CDR1 is SGHDT and CDR2 is YYEEEE.

This rearrangement joins TRBV9 to TRBJ2-5; 10 bases fit TRBD2. From germline, CDR1 is SGDLS and CDR2 YYNGEE. Losses at the gene ends were 3 bases for V and 9 bases for J; bases not matched to a gene: 14. This CDR3 contains 16 residues. The CDR3 nucleotides are TGTGCCAGCAGCGGGACTAGCGGTGGGCGGAGGGAGGCCCAGTACTTC. Translation gives CASSGTSGGRREAQYF.

This rearrangement joins TRBV9 to TRBJ2-1, with 12 nucleotides matching TRBD1. Germline V gives CDR1 SGDLS, CDR2 YYNGEE. The CDR3 contains 15 residues. Losses at the gene ends were 4 bases for V and 8 bases for J; bases not matched to a gene: 7. The CDR3 reads CASSLGTGGFDEQFF. Here the CDR3 DNA reads TGTGCCAGCAGCCTCGGGACAGGGGGCTTCGATGAGCAGTTCTTC.

The table lists this clone with a few counts. This sequence joins TRBV9 and TRBJ1-2, with 9 bases lining up with TRBD1. The CDR3 runs 15 residues. Germline CDR1 reads SGDLS; CDR2 reads YYNGEE. Unmatched junction bases numbered 7, after V lost 1 base and J lost 6 bases. CDR3 bases: TGTGCCAGCAGCGTACAAAGGGACAGGGTCCATGGCTACACCTTC. As protein: CASSVQRDRVHGYTF.

The chain combines TRBV27 with TRBJ2-7, with 7 bases fitting TRBD2. The germline gives CDR1 MNHEY, CDR2 SMNVEV (reference sequence). The V and J ends lost 4 bases and 6 bases, in that order; junction bases with no gene match: 6. This CDR3 comprises 13 residues. The CDR3 nucleotides read TGTGCCAGCAGTTCGACTAGCTCGTTCGAGCAGTACTTC. It yields the protein CASSSTSSFEQYF.

The CDR3 nucleotides read TGCGCCAGCAGCCAAGAGACCCAGCGGGAGGTCTCAGATACGCAGTATTTT. It specifies CASSQETQREVSDTQYF. This chain uses TRBV4-3 with TRBJ2-3, with 9 bases that match TRBD2. Germline-derived CDR1 and CDR2 are LGHNA and YSLEER. This CDR3 is built from 17 residues. V lost 0 bases and J lost 4; bases outside the gene matches: 8.

This chain joins TRBV6-5 and TRBJ2-1; 9 bases match TRBD2. V was clipped by 7 bases and J by 3 bases; unmatched bases: 7. The germline gives CDR1 MNHEY, CDR2 SVGAGI. The CDR3 has 15 residues. CDR3 residues: CASNSGGKLYNEQFF. CDR3 sequence (DNA): TGTGCCAGCAATAGCGGGGGAAAACTCTACAATGAGCAGTTCTTC.

V and J are TRBV29-1 and TRBJ2-1; TRBD2 aligns across 12 bases. The CDR3 spans 15 residues. After removal of 4 bases from V and 8 bases from J, the junction contained 9 bases not matched to a gene. In germline, CDR1 is SQVTM, CDR2 ANQGSEA. This CDR3 reads CSVVTGTSGSDEQFF. The CDR3 DNA reads TGCAGCGTTGTCACCGGGACTAGCGGGTCCGATGAGCAGTTCTTC.

The V and J genes are TRBV27 and TRBJ2-6, with 9 bases identical to TRBD1. This CDR3 has 18 amino acids. V dropped 1 base and J dropped 0; count of bases not matched to a gene: 4. The V gene's germline CDR1 is MNHEY and CDR2 SMNVEV (reference sequence). The CDR3 here is CASSLYPTGGSGANVLTF. CDR3 DNA: TGTGCCAGCAGTTTATACCCGACAGGGGGCTCTGGGGCCAACGTCCTGACTTTC.

The chain uses TRBV18 and TRBJ2-1; TRBD1 matches 9 bases. The CDR3 spans 14 residues. CDR1 and CDR2 from the germline V gene are KGHSH and LQKENI. V dropped 4 bases and J dropped 6; count of bases not matched to a gene: 4. CDR3 nucleotides: TGTGCCAGCTCACTGCTGGGACAGGGCAATGAGCAGTTCTTC. This gives the protein CASSLLGQGNEQFF.

The DNA of the CDR3 is TGTGCAGACAGGCTAGGAGTAGGCCACGAGCAGTACTTC. It specifies CADRLGVGHEQYF. The chain couples TRBV7-7 to TRBJ2-7; maybe TRBD1 (6 bases). Germline V gives CDR1 SSHAT, CDR2 FNYEAQ (reference sequence). This CDR3 has 13 amino acids.

The J gene is TRBJ1-1, the V gene TRBV13; the match to TRBD1 covers 9 bases. From germline, CDR1 is PRHDT and CDR2 FYEKMQ (reference sequence). Trimming cost V 4 bases and J 4 bases; bases outside gene matches: 16. The CDR3 is made up of 18 amino acids. This CDR3 reads CASSYHRGQGFVGTEAFF. The CDR3 DNA follows: TGTGCCAGCAGCTACCACCGGGGACAGGGTTTTGTGGGCACTGAAGCTTTCTTT.

J is TRBJ1-1 and V is TRBV19; 11 bases agree with TRBD1. The CDR3 has 16 residues. The junction had 5 bases not matched to a gene; V was cut back by 4 bases and J by 1 base. Looked up from germline, CDR1 is LNHDA and CDR2 is SQIVND (reference sequence). The CDR3: CASSTPGQGGNTEAFF. Written as DNA, the CDR3 is TGTGCCAGTAGTACCCCGGGACAGGGGGGGAACACTGAAGCTTTCTTT.

The V and J genes are TRBV7-3 and TRBJ2-3; a possible D gene is TRBD1 (6 bases). Looked up from germline, CDR1 is SGHTA and CDR2 is FQGTGA. Trimming left V 1 base short and J 2 bases short, with 10 bases between. The length of the CDR3 is 15 residues. In nucleotides, the CDR3 is TGTGCCAGCAGCTTAAGGGGGCAAACCACAGATACGCAGTATTTT. Protein sequence: CASSLRGQTTDTQYF.

The chain uses TRBV5-1 and TRBJ2-1; D may be TRBD1 (5 bases). The CDR3 is made up of 14 amino acids. Trimming removed 1 base at V and 7 bases at J, with 12 bases between. CDR1 is SGHRS, CDR2 YFSETQ, per germline. The DNA of the CDR3 is TGCGCCAGCAGCTTGCTCAGGGATAGGAATGAGCAGTTCTTC. The encoded protein is CASSLLRDRNEQFF.

The chain combines TRBV4-1 with TRBJ2-7; 15 bases match TRBD2. Germline-derived CDR1 and CDR2 are MGHRA and YSYEKL. The CDR3 length is 18 residues. V gave up 1 base and J gave up 3 bases; unmatched junction bases: 7. The DNA of the CDR3 is TGCGCCAGCAGCCAAGGGACTAGCGGGAGGGCCTTTTTCTACGAGCAGTACTTC. Translating it yields CASSQGTSGRAFFYEQYF.

The J gene is TRBJ1-5, the V gene TRBV19; the match to TRBD1 covers 10 bases. Germline lookup yields CDR1 LNHDA and CDR2 SQIVND (reference sequence). CDR3 length: 15 amino acids. J lost 8 bases, V lost 4 bases, and 8 bases had no gene match. The CDR3 DNA is TGTGCCAGTAGTACGACAGGGGGCCCATGGGAGCCCCAGCATTTT. This gives the protein CASSTTGGPWEPQHF.

The chain recombines TRBV28 with TRBJ2-7, with D perhaps TRBD2 (6 bases). Germline loops: CDR1 MDHEN, CDR2 SYDVKM. The CDR3 extends over 18 amino acids. Trimming took 3 bases from V and 0 from J, leaving 21 bases between them. The CDR3 loop reads CASSFGYTLGLSSYEQYF. CDR3 in DNA: TGTGCCAGCAGTTTTGGTTACACTTTGGGACTTAGCTCCTACGAGCAGTACTTC.

This clone has more than one count but fewer than ten. This chain joins TRBV5-6 and TRBJ2-1; no definite D call. Germline CDR1 is SGHDT and CDR2 is YYEEEE. This CDR3 comprises 15 residues. V dropped 0 bases and J dropped 7 bases, with 14 bases sitting between them. CDR3 sequence reads: CASSLGGGSQNEQFF. In DNA form, the CDR3 reads TGTGCCAGCAGCTTGGGAGGCGGTAGTCAGAATGAGCAGTTCTTC.

The rearrangement links TRBV7-9 to TRBJ2-7; possible D gene TRBD1, 6 bases. CDR3 size: 13 residues. The germline gives CDR1 SEHNR, CDR2 FQNEAQ (reference sequence). V gave up 3 bases and J gave up 6 bases, with 12 bases separating them. CDR3 sequence: CASSLGAPLEQYF. The CDR3 coding sequence is TGTGCCAGCAGCTTGGGGGCCCCACTCGAGCAGTACTTC.